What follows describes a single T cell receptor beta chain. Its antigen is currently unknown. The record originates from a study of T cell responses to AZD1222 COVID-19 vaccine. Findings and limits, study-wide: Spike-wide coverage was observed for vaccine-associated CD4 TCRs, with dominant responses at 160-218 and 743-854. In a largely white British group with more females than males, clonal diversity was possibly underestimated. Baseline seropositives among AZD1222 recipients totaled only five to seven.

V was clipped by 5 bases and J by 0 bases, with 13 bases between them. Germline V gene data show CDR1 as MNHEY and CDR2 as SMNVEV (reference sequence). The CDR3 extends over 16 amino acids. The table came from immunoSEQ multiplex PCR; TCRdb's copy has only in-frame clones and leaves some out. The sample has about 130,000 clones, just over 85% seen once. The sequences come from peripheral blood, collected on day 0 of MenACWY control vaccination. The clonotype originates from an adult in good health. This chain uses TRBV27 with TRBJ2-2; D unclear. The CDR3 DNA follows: TGTGCCAGCAGTACCCTTGTGGTAGCGAACACCGGGGAGCTGTTTTTT. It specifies CASSTLVVANTGELFF.